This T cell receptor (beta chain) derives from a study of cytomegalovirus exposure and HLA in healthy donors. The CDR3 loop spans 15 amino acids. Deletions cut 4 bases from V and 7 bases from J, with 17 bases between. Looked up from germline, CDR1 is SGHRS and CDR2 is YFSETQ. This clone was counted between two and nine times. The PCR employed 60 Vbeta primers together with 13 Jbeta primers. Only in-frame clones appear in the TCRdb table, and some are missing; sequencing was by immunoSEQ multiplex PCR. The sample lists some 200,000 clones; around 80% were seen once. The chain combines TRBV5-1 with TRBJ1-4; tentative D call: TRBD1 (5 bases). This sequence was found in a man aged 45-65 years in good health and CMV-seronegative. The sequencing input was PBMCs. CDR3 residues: CASSLQGRGGEKLFF. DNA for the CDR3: TGCGCCAGCAGCCTCCAGGGTCGCGGGGGTGAAAAACTGTTTTTT.